This T cell receptor (beta chain) was identified during a study of OX40 agonist ivuxolimab in advanced cancers. Overall study: Having had anti-PD-1, anti-PD-L1 or anti-CTLA-4 therapy before was allowed, and roughly 40% had some.

Clones were sequenced by immunoSEQ multiplex PCR, and TCRdb holds only the in-frame ones, with some missing. Among 30,000 to 45,000 clones listed, around 82% were seen once. The germline CDR1 and CDR2 sequences are SEHNR and FQNEAQ (reference sequence). With 2 bases removed from V and 4 bases from J, the gap between germline ends came to 8 bases. The CDR3 consists of 13 residues. The count of this clone is one. The source of this sequence is an adult with an advanced solid tumor such as melanoma, head and neck, liver or kidney cancer. Sequenced here: CD4+ or CD8+ T cells sorted from blood, sampled in a trial of the OX40 agonist ivuxolimab. J is TRBJ2-5 and V is TRBV7-9; no clear D gene. The CDR3 is CASSLNGGETQYF. CDR3 DNA sequence: TGTGCCAGCAGCTTAAATGGCGGAGAGACCCAGTACTTC.